Listed below are T cell receptor beta chains from one sample, sequenced in a study of regulatory T cells in long-lasting Graves disease. TCRdb analysed the multiplex PCR reads with MiXCR anew, one entry per CDR3 protein. The table lists under 700,000 distinct CDR3 sequences, about 16% of them singletons. These sequences were also reported in another study, on T cells in Graves' hyperthyroidism and ophthalmopathy.

The sample in question was peripheral blood mononuclear cells (PBMCs), obtained at new diagnosis, from a patient treated with antithyroid drugs. These TCRs come from a woman aged 40 to 65 with Graves disease. Both conserved end residues are part of each CDR3. The D gene is left open where the match is weak. Expanded clones get a size class; other rows say once, few or many, or leave the size out.

D	V	size	J	DNA	CDR3
.	TRBV2	.	TRBJ1-2	TGTGCCAGCAGTAACGGGGGATTCTATGGCTACACCTTC	CASSNGGFYGYTF
.	TRBV28	many	TRBJ1-5	TGTGCCAGCAGTTTGGTGGCCCCTGGGGAGAATCAGCCCCAGCATTTT	CASSLVAPGENQPQHF
.	TRBV12-5	.	TRBJ2-1	TGTGCTAGTGGTTTGGTCAGTATAGGTGAGCAGTTCTTC	CASGLVSIGEQFF
TRBD1	TRBV5-1	few	TRBJ1-6	TGCGCCAGCCGCGCCGGGACAGCCGATGCAGACTATAATTCACCCCTCCACTTT	CASRAGTADADYNSPLHF
TRBD1	TRBV19	.	TRBJ2-7	TGTGCCAGTAAATCTAGGGGACAGGGGATCTACGAGCAGTACTTC	CASKSRGQGIYEQYF
.	TRBV3-1	many	TRBJ2-4	TGTGCCAGCAGCCAAGATTCGTCCGCGGGGAACATTCAGTACTTC	CASSQDSSAGNIQYF
TRBD2	TRBV24-1	many	TRBJ2-3	TGTGCCACCAGTGACCCTCGGACTAGCGGAGACACAGATACGCAGTATTTT	CATSDPRTSGDTDTQYF
.	TRBV12-3/TRBV12-4	.	TRBJ2-7	TGTGCCAGCAGTTTCCCGGCTAGCGCCTCCTACGAGCAGTACTTC	CASSFPASASYEQYF
TRBD1	TRBV6-1	few	TRBJ1-4	TGTGCCAGCAGTGAAGTAAAGGGGGCGGGTGAAAAACTGTTTTTT	CASSEVKGAGEKLFF
.	TRBV7-9	.	TRBJ2-7	TGTGCCAGCAGCTTAGACTCCGCGTCCTACGAGCAGTACTTC	CASSLDSASYEQYF
.	TRBV6-1	.	TRBJ2-3	TGTGCCAGCAGGACTGGTCTTGCGAATACGCAGTATTTT	CASRTGLANTQYF
TRBD2	TRBV20-1	few	TRBJ2-1	TGCAGTGCCACCCGTGGACTAGCGAGGGACAATGAGCAGTTCTTC	CSATRGLARDNEQFF
.	TRBV5-1	many	TRBJ1-4	TGCGCCAGCAGACCGGACGGATCAACTAATGAAAAACTGTTTTTT	CASRPDGSTNEKLFF
.	TRBV18	many	TRBJ1-1	TGTGCCAGCTCACCGGTTTCAGGAGGGAGTAGGGACACTGAAGCTTTCTTT	CASSPVSGGSRDTEAFF
.	TRBV20-1	few	TRBJ1-2	TGCAGTGCTAGGGCAGGGAACTATGGCTACACCTTC	CSARAGNYGYTF
TRBD2	TRBV10-3	few	TRBJ2-3	TGTGCCACTACTAGCGGGGGGGACACAGATACGCAGTATTTT	CATTSGGDTDTQYF
TRBD1	TRBV6-2/TRBV6-3	many	TRBJ1-1	TGTGCCAGCAGTTACGCGCTCAGGGGGAAGATGAACACTGAAGCTTTCTTT	CASSYALRGKMNTEAFF
.	TRBV7-2	.	TRBJ2-7	TGTGCCAGCAGCCAGTCGGTGGGGGTATACGAGCAGTACTTC	CASSQSVGVYEQYF
TRBD1	TRBV7-9	many	TRBJ2-3	TGTGCCAGCAGCTTGACAGGGGTAACAGATACGCAGTATTTT	CASSLTGVTDTQYF
.	TRBV3-1	.	TRBJ1-4	TGTGCCAGCAGCCAACGACTAAAACTGTTTTTT	CASSQRLKLFF
TRBD2	TRBV2	many	TRBJ2-7	TGTGCCAGCAGGGGACTAGCGGTAGGATCGCAGTACTTC	CASRGLAVGSQYF
.	TRBV11-3	many	TRBJ2-4	TGTGCCAGCAGCTCCCCCGAAGGGAAAAACATTCAGTACTTC	CASSSPEGKNIQYF
.	TRBV24-1	few	TRBJ2-7	TGTGCCACCAGTGACTACCCTGGCGAGCAGTACTTC	CATSDYPGEQYF
TRBD1	TRBV20-1	.	TRBJ1-2	TGCAGTGCTCCCCCGGCCGGGACAGGGGATGGCCACACCTTC	CSAPPAGTGDGHTF
TRBD1	TRBV2	.	TRBJ2-2	TGTGCCAGCAGCAGGGGGCGCGATGCCGGGGAGCTGTTTTTT	CASSRGRDAGELFF
.	TRBV25-1	.	TRBJ2-1	TGTGCCAGCCAGGGGGGGGGCGTTTACAATGAGCAGTTCTTC	CASQGGGVYNEQFF
.	TRBV6-5	few	TRBJ1-2	TGTGCCAGCAGTTCGCTCTACGGGGACTACGTGGTAAAAGACCCACCCTATGGCTACACCTTC	CASSSLYGDYVVKDPPYGYTF
TRBD1	TRBV9	few	TRBJ2-3	TGTGCCAGCAGCGCTCCGACAGGGTGGGGCACAGATACGCAGTATTTT	CASSAPTGWGTDTQYF